Listed here is a single T cell receptor beta chain. A second roughly 7 to 12 cycle PCR used barcoded and J-beta primers. TCRdb passed the 5' RACE reads through MiXCR, listing each CDR3 protein once. The table has about 670,000 distinct CDR3 sequences, under 65% seen once. Total RNA amounts of at least 5 micrograms were extracted per sample. The data were taken from a study of blood T cells in healthy people across ages. Germline values: CDR1 SGHVS, CDR2 FNYEAQ. V was clipped by 4 bases and J by 0 bases, with 16 bases between them. The CDR3 extends over 16 amino acids. The sequencing sample was made of blood. The TCR sequence derives from a woman of 80 years or more in good health. V usage is TRBV7-6 and J usage is TRBJ2-7; D gene unclear. CDR3 region: CASSSPVGSRSYEQYF. The CDR3 DNA is TGTGCCAGCAGCTCTCCTGTGGGGTCCCGCTCCTACGAGCAGTACTTC.